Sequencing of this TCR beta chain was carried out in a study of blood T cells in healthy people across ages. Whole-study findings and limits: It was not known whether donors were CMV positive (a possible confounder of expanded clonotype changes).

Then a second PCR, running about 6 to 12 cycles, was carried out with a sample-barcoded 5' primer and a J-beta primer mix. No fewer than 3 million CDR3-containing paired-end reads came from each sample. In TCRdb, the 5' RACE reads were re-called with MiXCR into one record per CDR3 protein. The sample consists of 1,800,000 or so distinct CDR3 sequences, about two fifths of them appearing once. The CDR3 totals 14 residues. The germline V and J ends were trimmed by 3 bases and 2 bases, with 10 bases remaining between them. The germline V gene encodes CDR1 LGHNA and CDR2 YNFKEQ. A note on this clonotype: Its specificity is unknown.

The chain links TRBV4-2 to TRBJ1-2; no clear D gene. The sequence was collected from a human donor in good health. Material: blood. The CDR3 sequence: CASSHERGNYGYTF. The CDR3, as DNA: TGTGCCAGCAGCCACGAACGTGGGAACTATGGCTACACCTTC.